This T cell receptor beta chain was sequenced for a study of prognosis after radiotherapy for stage I lung cancer. Germline assignment: CDR1 LGHNA and CDR2 YSLEER. Unmatched junction bases numbered 7, after V lost 1 base and J lost 8 bases. This CDR3 has 14 amino acids. The study's findings and limits: Frequencies of TRBV and TRBJ gene use reportedly varied by whether patients had metastases. Counted unique TCR clones declined after stereotactic body radiation therapy (median approximately 10,000 versus 7,000). Post-therapy Shannon entropy was lower in patients developing distant metastases following stereotactic body radiation therapy.

Remarks on this clonotype: The antigen is unknown.

Multiplex PCR, run in two rounds, amplified TCR beta CDR3 from genomic DNA. With primers specific to each TRBV and TRBJ gene, the first-round PCR was performed. The second round, a PCR step, used universal primers. TCRdb processed the multiplex PCR reads anew with MiXCR; each CDR3 protein has one entry. Here the sample spans fewer than 30,000 distinct CDR3 sequences, around 42% being singletons. This TCR derives from a donor over 45 with non-small cell lung cancer. The starting material was PBMCs, obtained before or after stereotactic body radiation therapy (not recorded which). The rearrangement links TRBV4-3 to TRBJ1-2, with 7 bases that match TRBD1. The CDR3 spells CASSQARQGLGYTF. CDR3 DNA sequence: TGCGCCAGCAGCCAAGCCCGACAGGGTCTCGGCTACACCTTC.